These T cell receptor beta chains were read from a single sample in a study of T cells after yellow fever vaccination. One entry per CDR3 protein, called by TCRdb with MiXCR from the 5' RACE reads. The sample consists of roughly 350,000 distinct CDR3 sequences, over 4% of them appearing once. The source was PBMCs, collected 5 days after the yellow fever booster vaccination. The receptors shown here come from a man in his late teens or twenties who received the YFV17D yellow fever vaccine. The CDR3 runs from the conserved cysteine through the conserved F or W. The order of the fields is CDR3 DNA, CDR3 protein, V gene, clone size, D gene, J gene. D genes are given only for firm matches. Not all rows give a size; the values are once, few, many and, for expanded clones, a class.

CDR3 DNA: TGTGCCAGCAGTTACTCGGCTAGCGGGGGCTACCCCAATGAGCAGTTCTTC
CDR3 protein: CASSYSASGGYPNEQFF
V gene: TRBV6-5
clone size: many
D gene: TRBD2
J gene: TRBJ2-1

CDR3 DNA: TGCGCCAGCAGCCAAGCGGGCGGGGGGCCCAATGAGCAGTTCTTC
CDR3 protein: CASSQAGGGPNEQFF
V gene: TRBV4-1
clone size: many
D gene: TRBD2
J gene: TRBJ2-1

CDR3 DNA: TGTGCTAGTAAGTCAGCCGGAGTCAATCAGCCCCAGCATTTT
CDR3 protein: CASKSAGVNQPQHF
V gene: TRBV19
clone size: -
D gene: -
J gene: TRBJ1-5

CDR3 DNA: TGTGCCAGCAGCGGACGTGGGGGACGGGCAGCTTTCTTT
CDR3 protein: CASSGRGGRAAFF
V gene: TRBV7-2
clone size: many
D gene: -
J gene: TRBJ1-1

CDR3 DNA: TGCGCCAGCAGCTTGGTGTCTGGGACTCCGGGAATCTACGAGCAGTACTTC
CDR3 protein: CASSLVSGTPGIYEQYF
V gene: TRBV5-1
clone size: few
D gene: -
J gene: TRBJ2-7

CDR3 DNA: TGTGCCAGCAGCGCCTGGGACAGGCAGAACACTGAAGCTTTCTTT
CDR3 protein: CASSAWDRQNTEAFF
V gene: TRBV7-3
clone size: -
D gene: TRBD1
J gene: TRBJ1-1

CDR3 DNA: TGTGCCAGCAACTCGGACAGCTCCTACGAGCAGTACTTC
CDR3 protein: CASNSDSSYEQYF
V gene: TRBV5-6
clone size: many
D gene: -
J gene: TRBJ2-7

CDR3 DNA: TGTGCCAGCAGCCCGCCACTAGGACTATACTATAATAAAAAACTGTTTTTT
CDR3 protein: CASSPPLGLYYNKKLFF
V gene: TRBV7-2
clone size: -
D gene: -
J gene: TRBJ1-4

CDR3 DNA: TGTGCCAGCAGCAACCAAATAACAGAGCTCTCTGGAAACACCATATATTTT
CDR3 protein: CASSNQITELSGNTIYF
V gene: TRBV7-9
clone size: few
D gene: -
J gene: TRBJ1-3

CDR3 DNA: TGTGCCAGCAGTTCAGTCAGGGGAAACACCATATATTTT
CDR3 protein: CASSSVRGNTIYF
V gene: TRBV12-3/TRBV12-4
clone size: many
D gene: -
J gene: TRBJ1-3